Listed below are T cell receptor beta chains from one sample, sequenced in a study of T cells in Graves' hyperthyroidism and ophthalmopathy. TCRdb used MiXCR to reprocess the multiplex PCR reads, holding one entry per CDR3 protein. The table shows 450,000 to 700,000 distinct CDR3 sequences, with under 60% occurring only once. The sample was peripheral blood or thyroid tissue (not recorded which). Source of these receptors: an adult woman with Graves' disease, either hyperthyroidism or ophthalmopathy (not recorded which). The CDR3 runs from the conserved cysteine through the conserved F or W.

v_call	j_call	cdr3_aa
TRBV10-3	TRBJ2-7	CAISEAGITYEQYF
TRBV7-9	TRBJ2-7	CASSSTTSGNSYEQYF
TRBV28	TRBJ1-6	CASSVTHNSPLHF
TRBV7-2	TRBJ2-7	CASSLGVSRGEQYF
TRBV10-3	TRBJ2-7	CALGEDSGTHEQYF
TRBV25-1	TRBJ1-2	CASSEYDREYGYTF
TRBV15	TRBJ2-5	CATSRDSGKAETQYF
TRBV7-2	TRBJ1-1	CASSLEPGNTEAFF
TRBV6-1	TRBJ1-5	CASSHWGGNRPQHF
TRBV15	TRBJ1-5	CATSSRRGGNQPQHF
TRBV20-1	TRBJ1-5	CSAVLGRTGNQPQHF
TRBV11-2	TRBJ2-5	CASSEGTSGSWETQYF
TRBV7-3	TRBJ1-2	CASSPKCQQEGGYTF
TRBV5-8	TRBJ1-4	CASSLLVTGGGRGEKLFF
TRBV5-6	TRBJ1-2	CASSFWVSPGYTF
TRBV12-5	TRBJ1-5	CARESFQPQHF
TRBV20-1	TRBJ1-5	CSASWTVNQPQHF
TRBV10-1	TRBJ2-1	CASSDNPNEQFF
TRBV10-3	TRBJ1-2	CAIANRGAGYGYTF
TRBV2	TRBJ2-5	CASSEGETLAGGGTGEPQYF
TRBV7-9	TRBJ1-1	CASSSDLDAEAFF
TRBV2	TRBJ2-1	CASDAGPNEQFF
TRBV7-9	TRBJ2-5	CASSPGAFRETQYF
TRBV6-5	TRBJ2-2	CASSYNPGELFF
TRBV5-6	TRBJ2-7	CASSLSGFPYEQYF
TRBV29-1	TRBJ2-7	CSSFHRVRGGYEQYF
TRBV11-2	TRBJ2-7	CASSFPLTYEQYF
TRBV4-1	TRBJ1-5	CASSQPWGRASQPQHF
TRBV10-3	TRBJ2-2	CAIVPDQPKPGELFF
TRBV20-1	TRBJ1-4	CSALQGSSLNEKLFF
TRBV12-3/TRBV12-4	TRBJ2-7	CASSNSGRYSYEQYF
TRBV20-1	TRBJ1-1	CSARDRSGTGGTEAFF
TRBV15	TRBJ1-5	CATSRDALGPQHF
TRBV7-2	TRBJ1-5	CASSSYFLSNQPQHF
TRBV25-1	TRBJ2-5	CASRGAQVGGETQYF
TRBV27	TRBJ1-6	CASSYSASNSPLHF
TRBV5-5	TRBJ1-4	CASSLGFRNEKLFF
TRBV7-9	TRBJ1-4	CASSLRRPEGEKLFF
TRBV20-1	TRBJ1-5	CSASFFGGADQPQHF
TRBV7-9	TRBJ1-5	CATREGGSQPQHF
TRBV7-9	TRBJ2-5	CASSLGTSGRSETQYF
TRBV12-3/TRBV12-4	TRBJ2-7	CASSLGDRTYEQYF
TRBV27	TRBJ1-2	CASGNSDETTF
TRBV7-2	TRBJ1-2	CASSLGQPNLYGYTF
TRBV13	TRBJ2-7	CASSSPAGGPAEQYF
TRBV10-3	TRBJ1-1	CTSKYTEAFF
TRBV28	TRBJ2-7	CASSSPTYEQYF
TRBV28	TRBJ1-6	CASSLGPGANSPLHF